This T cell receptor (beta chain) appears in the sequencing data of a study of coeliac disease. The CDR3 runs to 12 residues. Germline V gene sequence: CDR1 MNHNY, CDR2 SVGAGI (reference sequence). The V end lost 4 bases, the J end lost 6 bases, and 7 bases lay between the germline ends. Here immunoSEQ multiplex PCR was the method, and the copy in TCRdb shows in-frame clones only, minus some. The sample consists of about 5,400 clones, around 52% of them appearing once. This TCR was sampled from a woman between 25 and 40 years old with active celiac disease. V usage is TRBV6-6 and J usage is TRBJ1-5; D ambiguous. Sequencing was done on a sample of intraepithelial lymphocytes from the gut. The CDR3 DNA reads TGTGCCAGCAGTTTAAGAGGTCAGCCCCAGCATTTT. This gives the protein CASSLRGQPQHF.